The rows below give T cell receptor beta chains drawn from one sample of a study of blood T cell repertoires in COVID-19. Some clones are missing from TCRdb's copy, which holds only in-frame ones; the method was immunoSEQ multiplex PCR. The table records 250,000 to 350,000 clones, 88% of them present only once. Sequencing used PBMCs or T cells enriched from blood (not recorded which). The receptors stem from a woman between 50 and 59 years old who had recovered from COVID-19. Each CDR3 is given with its conserved first and last residue. The D gene is left open where the match is weak. Clone size is not always given. Where it is, it says once, few, many or a class for expanded clones.

clone size | J gene | D gene | V gene | CDR3 protein | CDR3 DNA
. | TRBJ1-5 | . | TRBV27 | CACNFEGPRQPQHF | TGTGCCTGCAACTTTGAGGGTCCCCGACAGCCCCAGCATTTT
few | TRBJ2-3 | TRBD2 | TRBV5-1 | CASSPSGIPTDTQYF | TGCGCCAGCAGCCCGAGCGGGATCCCCACAGATACGCAGTATTTT
. | TRBJ2-1 | . | TRBV21-1 | CASREAPDYEQFF | TGTGCCAGCCGCGAGGCGCCAGACTATGAGCAGTTCTTC
. | TRBJ1-4 | . | TRBV6-5 | CASSYSTWSEKLFF | TGTGCCAGCAGTTACTCGACGTGGAGTGAAAAACTGTTTTTT
. | TRBJ1-1 | TRBD1 | TRBV27 | CASSTPRTGGTEAFF | TGTGCCAGCAGCACCCCCCGTACAGGGGGCACTGAAGCTTTCTTT
. | TRBJ1-1 | TRBD1 | TRBV5-1 | CASGPRTGDTEAFF | TGCGCCAGCGGTCCCCGAACAGGGGACACTGAAGCTTTCTTT
once | TRBJ2-2 | . | TRBV11-2 | CASSRQRGTNTGELFF | TGTGCCAGCAGCCGGCAGAGGGGGACGAACACCGGGGAGCTGTTTTTT
. | TRBJ1-2 | TRBD1 | TRBV9 | CASSAPEGGIYGYTF | TGTGCCAGCAGCGCACCCGAAGGGGGCATCTATGGCTACACCTTC
. | TRBJ2-7 | TRBD2 | TRBV27 | CASSTPPSGGGGYEQYF | TGTGCCAGCAGTACTCCACCCTCGGGGGGTGGCGGCTACGAGCAGTACTTC
. | TRBJ2-5 | TRBD1 | TRBV7-9 | CASSDYTGTGEKETQYF | TGTGCCAGCAGCGACTACACCGGGACAGGAGAAAAAGAGACCCAGTACTTC
. | TRBJ2-3 | . | TRBV4-3 | CASSQDQAGQDTQYF | TGCGCCAGCAGCCAAGATCAAGCAGGACAAGATACGCAGTATTTT